This T cell receptor (beta chain) was sequenced for a study of radiotherapy plus CTLA-4 blockade in lung cancer. General study findings and limits: Some TCR clones had been derived from tumors. These clones expanded in peripheral blood after radiotherapy plus ipilimumab. In blood, early T cell clone dynamics reportedly predicted response best, together with interferon-beta.

Sequencing was performed with immunoSEQ multiplex PCR; in TCRdb, only in-frame clones are kept and a portion is missing. Of approximately 80,000 clones in the sample, about 84% were seen once. This clone was seen just once. The antigen is undetermined. Germline lookup yields CDR1 MNHEY and CDR2 SMNVEV (reference sequence). With V trimmed by 0 bases and J by 4 bases, 14 bases remained unmatched. There are 18 residues in the CDR3. The specimen comprised peripheral blood, sampled from a patient treated with radiotherapy plus ipilimumab. This chain joins TRBV27 and TRBJ1-2; 7 bases align to TRBD1. The sequence came from a human donor with non-small cell lung cancer who had stable disease on radiotherapy plus ipilimumab. Written as DNA, the CDR3 is TGTGCCAGCAGTTTATCGAGTCCCGCGACAGGGCGATCCTATGGCTACACCTTC. Amino acid sequence: CASSLSSPATGRSYGYTF.